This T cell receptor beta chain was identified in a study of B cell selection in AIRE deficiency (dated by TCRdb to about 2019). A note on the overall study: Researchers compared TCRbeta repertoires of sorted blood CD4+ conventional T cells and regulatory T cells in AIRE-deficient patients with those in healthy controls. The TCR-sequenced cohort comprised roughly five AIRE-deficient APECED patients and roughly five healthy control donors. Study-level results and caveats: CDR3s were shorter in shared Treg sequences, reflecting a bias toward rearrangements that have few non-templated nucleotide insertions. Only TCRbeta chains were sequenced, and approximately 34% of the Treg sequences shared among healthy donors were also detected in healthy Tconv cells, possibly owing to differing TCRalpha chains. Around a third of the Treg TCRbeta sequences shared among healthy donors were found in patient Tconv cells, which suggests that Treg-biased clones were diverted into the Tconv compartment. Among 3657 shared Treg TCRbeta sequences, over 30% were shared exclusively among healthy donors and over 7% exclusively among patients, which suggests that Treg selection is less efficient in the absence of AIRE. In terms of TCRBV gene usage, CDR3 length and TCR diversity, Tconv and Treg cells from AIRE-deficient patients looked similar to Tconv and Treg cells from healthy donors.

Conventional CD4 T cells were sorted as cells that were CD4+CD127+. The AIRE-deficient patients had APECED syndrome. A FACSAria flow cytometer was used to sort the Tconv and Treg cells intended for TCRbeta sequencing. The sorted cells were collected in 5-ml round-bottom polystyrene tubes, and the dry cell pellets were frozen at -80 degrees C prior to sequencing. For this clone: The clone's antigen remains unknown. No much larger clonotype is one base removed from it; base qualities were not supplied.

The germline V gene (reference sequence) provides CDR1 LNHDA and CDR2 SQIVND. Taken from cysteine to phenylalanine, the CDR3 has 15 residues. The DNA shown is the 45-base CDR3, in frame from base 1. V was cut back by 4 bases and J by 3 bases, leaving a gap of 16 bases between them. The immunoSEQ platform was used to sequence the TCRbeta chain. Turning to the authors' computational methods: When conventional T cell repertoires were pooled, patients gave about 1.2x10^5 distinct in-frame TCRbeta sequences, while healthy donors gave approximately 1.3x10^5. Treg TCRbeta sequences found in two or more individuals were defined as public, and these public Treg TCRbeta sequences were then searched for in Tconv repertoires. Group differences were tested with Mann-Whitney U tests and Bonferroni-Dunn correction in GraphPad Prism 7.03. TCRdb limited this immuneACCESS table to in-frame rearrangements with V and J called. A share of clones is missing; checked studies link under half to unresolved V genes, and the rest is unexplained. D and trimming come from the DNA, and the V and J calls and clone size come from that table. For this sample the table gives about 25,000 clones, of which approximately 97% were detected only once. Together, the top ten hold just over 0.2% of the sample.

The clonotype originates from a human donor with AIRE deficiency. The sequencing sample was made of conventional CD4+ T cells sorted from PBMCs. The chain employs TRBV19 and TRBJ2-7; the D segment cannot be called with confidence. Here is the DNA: TGTGCCAGTAGTAGCCTTCACGGAAGTCGCTACGAGCAGTACTTC. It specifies CASSSLHGSRYEQYF.